Presented here are 14 T cell receptor beta chains from one specimen sequenced in a study of T cells in narcolepsy (dated by TCRdb to the late 2010s). The receptor library was made with the immunoSEQ multiplex PCR assay. TCRdb stores this immuneACCESS table with in-frame sequences only. Part of the clones is absent; in the studies checked, under half of the shortfall reflects unresolved V genes, and no reason is known for the rest. The sample records under 40,000 clones, roughly four fifths of which are singletons. The biggest ten clones account for 0.5% to 0.85% of the sample. Sequenced: memory (CD45RA-) CD4+ T cells from blood. The cell subset or site label, as the study defines it: memory T cells sorted ex vivo from peripheral blood. The receptors here all came from a human donor in good health.

This clone was seen once. The gene calls are TRBV9 and TRBJ1-2; tentatively, D is TRBD1 (5 bases). The CDR3 covers 14 residues. V lost 0 bases to trimming and J lost 6 bases, with 12 bases between them. The germline gives CDR1 SGDLS, CDR2 YYNGEE. CDR3 DNA sequence: TGTGCCAGCAGCGTAGACGGCCAGGGTGATGGCTACACCTTC. Translation: CASSVDGQGDGYTF.

This clone was recorded once. This rearrangement joins TRBV27 to TRBJ1-4, with 8 bases lining up with TRBD1. V was clipped by 8 bases and J by 9 bases; unmatched bases: 11. The CDR3 loop spans 14 amino acids. Germline loops: CDR1 MNHEY, CDR2 SMNVEV (reference sequence). CDR3 sequence (DNA): TGTGCCAGCCCGAAGAGTCGGACAGGGAAAAAACTGTTTTTT. The encoded protein is CASPKSRTGKKLFF.

The gene calls are TRBV28 and TRBJ2-2; TRBD2 is a possible D gene (5 bases). V shed 5 bases and J shed 5 bases, with 12 bases lying between them. The V gene's germline CDR1 is MDHEN and CDR2 SYDVKM. The CDR3 covers 14 residues. The CDR3 DNA reads as TGTGCCAGCAGTAAACCTCCGGGAACCGGGGAGCTGTTTTTT. Amino acids: CASSKPPGTGELFF.

This chain connects TRBV19 to TRBJ2-5, with 7 positions matching TRBD1. The CDR3 contains 14 residues. The V and J ends lost 1 base and 8 bases, in that order; junction bases with no gene match: 7. Per germline, CDR1 LNHDA and CDR2 SQIVND (reference sequence). The CDR3 DNA reads as TGTGCCAGTAGTATAGTAGGGACAGCCGTAACCCAGTACTTC. It specifies CASSIVGTAVTQYF.

The table lists this clone with a few counts. V usage is TRBV2 and J usage is TRBJ2-7; perhaps TRBD1 as D (5 bases). CDR1 and CDR2 (germline): SNHLY, FYNNEI. The CDR3 is made up of 12 amino acids. The V and J ends lost 9 bases and 5 bases respectively, with 14 bases between them. The CDR3 protein is CASRTSLHEQYV. As DNA, the CDR3 is TGTGCCAGTAGGACATCCCTTCACGAGCAGTACGTC.

This chain links TRBV5-6 with TRBJ2-7; no definite D call. Germline CDR1 SGHDT, CDR2 YYEEEE. This CDR3 is 14 amino acids long. The ends were cut back, 2 bases at V and 3 bases at J, with 12 bases in the middle. CDR3 DNA sequence: TGTGCCAGCAGCTTTCGTATTCAGGTCTACGAGCAGTACTTC. Protein: CASSFRIQVYEQYF. Drawing the rest from reference TRBV5-6 and TRBJ2-7, the complete variable domain is DAGVTQSPTHLIKTRGQQVTLRCSPKSGHDTVSWYQQALGQGPQFIFQYYEEEERQRGNFPDRFSGHQFPNYSSELNVNALLLGDSALYLCASSFRIQVYEQYFGPGTRLTVT.

V is TRBV19 and J is TRBJ1-4, with no clear D. V was trimmed by 5 bases and J by 6 bases, leaving 19 bases between them. This CDR3 has 16 residues. Germline CDR1 and CDR2: LNHDA and SQIVND (reference sequence). As DNA, the CDR3 is TGTGCCAGTAGTCGCGCGAACAGCCAGTTGCATGAAAAACTGTTTTTT. Translating it yields CASSRANSQLHEKLFF.

The genes are TRBV7-9 and TRBJ1-6; D unresolved. The germline V gene encodes CDR1 SEHNR and CDR2 FQNEAQ (reference sequence). This CDR3 has 16 amino acids. Trimming shortened V by 5 bases and J by 4 bases, and 15 bases separated the two germline ends. CDR3 sequence (DNA): TGTGCCAGCAGCCCTGGAACGGGCCAGTATAATTCACCCCTCCACTTT. It is translated as CASSPGTGQYNSPLHF.

This sequence joins TRBV5-1 and TRBJ2-5; TRBD2 agrees at 10 bases. V lost 0 bases to trimming and J lost 2 bases; unmatched junction nucleotides: 10. The CDR3 totals 18 residues. Germline loops: CDR1 SGHRS, CDR2 YFSETQ. DNA for the CDR3: TGCGCCAGCAGCTTGGGGAATTTAGCGGGGGGCCCACAAGAGACCCAGTACTTC. Translating gives CASSLGNLAGGPQETQYF.

The rearrangement joins TRBV27 to TRBJ1-3; TRBD1 matches 7 bases. Per the germline V gene, CDR1 is MNHEY and CDR2 is SMNVEV (reference sequence). This CDR3 region has 16 residues. Trimming cost V 5 bases and J 1 base; bases outside gene matches: 8. The CDR3 region has the DNA TGTGCCAGCAGTGCGGCCGGGACAGTTTCTGGAAACACCATATATTTT. Encoded protein: CASSAAGTVSGNTIYF.

The chain has TRBV15 and TRBJ1-2; D is perhaps TRBD1 (6 bases). V lost 5 bases and J lost 2, with 15 bases in between. Germline values: CDR1 LNHNV, CDR2 YYDKDF (reference sequence). CDR3 length equals 15 residues. For the CDR3, the DNA is TGTGCCACCAGCCCCGGAAGGGGGGGGAACTATGGCTACACCTTC. Its translation: CATSPGRGGNYGYTF.

This clone occurred a few times. V is TRBV5-6 and J is TRBJ2-3; a possible D gene is TRBD1 (5 bases). V lost 1 base and J lost 0, with 12 bases in between. CDR1 is SGHDT, CDR2 YYEEEE, per germline. The CDR3 runs to 16 residues. The CDR3 loop is CASSLFKGPSTDTQYF. Here the CDR3 DNA reads TGTGCCAGCAGCTTGTTCAAGGGGCCAAGCACAGATACGCAGTATTTT.

The chain links TRBV11-2 to TRBJ1-2, with D unclear. There are 13 residues in the CDR3. V was clipped by 1 base and J by 7 bases, with 10 bases between them. The germline CDR1 and CDR2 sequences are SGHAT and FQNNGV. The CDR3 coding sequence is TGTGCCAGCAGCTTAGTGCGGGGTTCTGGCTACACCTTC. It translates to CASSLVRGSGYTF.

In this sample, this clone turned up a few times. The J gene is TRBJ2-7, the V gene TRBV2; D is unresolved. The CDR3 runs 15 residues. The germline V gene has CDR1 SNHLY and CDR2 FYNNEI. Trimming stripped 5 bases from V and 0 bases from J, with 14 bases between. For the CDR3, the DNA is TGTGCCAGCAGTTCCCACGGAGCAACCTCCTACGAGCAGTACTTC. It is translated as CASSSHGATSYEQYF.